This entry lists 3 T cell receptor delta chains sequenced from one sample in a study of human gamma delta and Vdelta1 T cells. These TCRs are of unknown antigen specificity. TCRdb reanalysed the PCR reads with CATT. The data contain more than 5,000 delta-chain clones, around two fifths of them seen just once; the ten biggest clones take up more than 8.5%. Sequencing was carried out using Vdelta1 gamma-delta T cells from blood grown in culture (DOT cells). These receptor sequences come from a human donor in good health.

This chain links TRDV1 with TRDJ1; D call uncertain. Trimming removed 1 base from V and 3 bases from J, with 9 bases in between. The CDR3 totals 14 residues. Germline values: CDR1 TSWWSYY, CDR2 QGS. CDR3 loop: CALGEQAFPDKLIF. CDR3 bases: TGTGCTCTTGGGGAACAAGCTTTCCCCGATAAACTCATCTTT.

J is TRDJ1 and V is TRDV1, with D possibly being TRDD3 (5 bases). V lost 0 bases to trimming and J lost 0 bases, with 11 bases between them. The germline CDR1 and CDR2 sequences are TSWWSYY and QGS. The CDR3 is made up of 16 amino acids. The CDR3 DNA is TGTGCTCTTGGGGAACTCAGGGGGTTACACACCGATAAACTCATCTTT. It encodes CALGELRGLHTDKLIF.

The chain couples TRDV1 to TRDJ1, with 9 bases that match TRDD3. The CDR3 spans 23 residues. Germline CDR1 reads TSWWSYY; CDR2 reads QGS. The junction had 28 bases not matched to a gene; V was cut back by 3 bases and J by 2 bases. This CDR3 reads CALGEIFTTSLDILLGETDKLIF. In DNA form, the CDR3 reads TGTGCTCTTGGGGAGATCTTTACAACTTCACTGGATATCTTACTGGGGGAGACCGATAAACTCATCTTT.